This record looks at one T cell receptor beta chain sequence and its context. No antigen is known for it. A read error may produce the germline difference seen at one junction end. Original methodology: Quality scores were absent from the junction-only immunoSEQ sequences, so filtering differed. Assay used: immunoSEQ multiplex PCR; TCRdb lists only in-frame clones, some missing. The V and J calls and clone size were taken over from that table, and D and trimming were inferred from the DNA. Here the sample spans 950,000 to 1,300,000 clones, under 80% being singletons. The data are from a study of shared clonotypes between healthy human individuals. Study results and caveats: Generation probabilities were higher for clonotypes shared across all four sorted-subset donors than for unshared ones. What rarefaction showed was incomplete sorted-subset sequencing despite large depth. Investigators expected sequencing depth to affect clonotype sharing among donors.

The CDR3 is made up of 13 amino acids. Germline V gene lookup returns CDR1 LGHNT and CDR2 FRNRAP. Source material: memory CD4+ T cells sorted from blood. As for subset: CD45RA-negative fraction. This sequence was found in a man aged 18 to 35 in good health. The gene calls are TRBV12-5 and TRBJ2-1; possibly TRBD1 or TRBD2 for D (5 bases each). The CDR3 spells CASGLGIGTTFLF. The CDR3 nucleotides read TGTGCTAGTGGTTTGGGGATCGGGACCACTTTTCTCTTC.